This T cell receptor beta chain was profiled in a study of cytomegalovirus exposure and HLA in healthy donors (dated by TCRdb to 2015 to 2018). Study-level background: An earlier analysis of more than 550 of the donors reported roughly 300 Gb of sequence data and 117 million unique TCR beta sequences obtained from roughly 180 million T cells. The aim of the study was to test whether cataloging public T cell receptors could identify signatures of past pathogen exposure. In a later genetic analysis, genome-wide SNP genotypes for about three fifths of the roughly 670 donors were used, and that subset was treated as a discovery cohort. Donor age, sex, ethnicity and CMV serostatus were compiled alongside the repertoire data. The study used immunosequencing to profile the T cell repertoires of several hundred subjects and linked those repertoires to cytomegalovirus serostatus. Rather than drawing on any new phenotypic data, the later analysis identified candidate immune exposures from TCR beta sequences and the way those sequences occurred across donors. The study combined high-throughput TCR immunosequencing, statistical association of individual TCRs with disease status, and machine learning to predict cytomegalovirus infection status. A handful of DR-DQ haplotypes were handled as single units for association and clustering because linkage in the cohort was strong. In a later analysis, previously published TCR beta repertoires from about 640 donors were re-analyzed and high-resolution HLA genotyping was added so that TCR occurrence patterns could be studied. All discovery cohort repertoires had been generated using a single sequencing platform. About 310 gigabases of sequencing data and tens of millions of unique TCR sequences were included in an early release covering roughly 700 HLA-typed donors. Class I and class II HLA loci were covered by the typing at four-digit resolution. A separate validation cohort of more than 100 different subjects was used in addition to the approximately 700-subject first cohort. Typing coverage differed by locus: A, B, C, DRB1 and DQB1 were typed in roughly 629-640 donors, DQA1 in about 510, DPA1 in 606, and DPB1 in approximately 450. On average, around 200,000 unique TCR beta nucleotide sequences were sequenced per donor among 398 genotyped donors of the cohort, with about 17% of those sequences being non-productive. An earlier analysis of fewer than 700 of the donors applied high-throughput TCR beta sequencing to assess whether each TCR beta V gene segment acted as functional or pseudogenic. The genetic ancestry cluster associated with self-reported Caucasian donors included about 81% of the roughly 380 genotyped donors.

From a lookup of the germline V gene, CDR1 and CDR2 are SGHTA and FQGTGA. The CDR3 runs 15 residues from the cysteine to the phenylalanine. CDR3 DNA only is kept here, 45 bases in frame from base 1. V is cut by 3 bases and J by 3 bases, and the space between the germline ends is 14 bases. With regard to this clone: Its cognate antigen has yet to be identified. Per-base quality was not reported, and no clone a single base away is much larger than it.

Results the study describes overall, beyond this receptor: In a later genetic analysis, a missense DCLRE1C variant was associated with V-gene and J-gene trimming of TCR beta chains, and the association was replicated in an independent cohort. Three of the identified cytomegalovirus-associated TCR beta chains were confirmed in vitro to be specific for cytomegalovirus antigens. According to the authors, the approach could potentially be generalized to other disease states and immunological phenotypes. Compared with the approximately 710-donor mean, donors in an Asian-associated ancestry cluster had fewer N-insertions in productive TCRs, according to a later genetic analysis. Because counts were too low, seventeen rarely observed V segments, including chromosome 9 orphons, were excluded from the earlier analysis of around 640 of the donors. CMV serostatus was the only immune exposure information available for the cohort. A further reported finding was that TCR beta sequences accurately predicted the HLA-A and HLA-B alleles for most subjects in the first cohort. In a later analysis, most CMV-associated TCR beta chains were found to appear HLA-restricted, with HLA associations seemingly driven largely by CMV exposure. Most TCR sequences were seen in very few donors, while some public TCRs were found in many individuals. When HLA alleles, especially DR and DQ, strongly co-occurred, TCR associations were difficult to assign to individual alleles. A cluster of highly shared sequence variants was judged likely to represent a technical artifact of the sequencing pipeline. An earlier analysis of approximately 530 of the donors showed that most TCR beta V segments appeared in productive rearrangements either about 87% or about 30% of the time, which broadly matched IMGT annotations. In this cohort, only TCR beta chains were sequenced, and detectable features were limited by the absence of alpha or paired-chain data. In a later analysis, several top co-occurrence clusters were reported to appear linked to parvovirus B19, influenza, CMV and Epstein-Barr virus. In both the original and validation cohorts, the classifier was reported to diagnose cytomegalovirus status with high specificity and sensitivity. Specific HLA alleles were associated with 15,000 to 20,000 TCR beta sequences at a false discovery rate of 0.05 in a later analysis. A later analysis found that TCR association rates varied across HLA loci, with DRB1 alleles showing the most associated TCRs and HLA-C alleles the fewest. Because HLA typing was missing for some donors at each locus, association tests included only the typed subset. Linkage disequilibrium might explain the correlated functional status among segregating V segments, but an unknown experimental factor could not be ruled out. The study listed 150 to 200 TCR beta chains as associated with cytomegalovirus. Because the 87-base-pair reads could not distinguish some IMGT-functional V segments, including TRBV6-2 and TRBV6-3, those segments were excluded. Presence/absence analyses assumed roughly uniform sequencing depth across donors, an assumption that may not hold. A later analysis found that HLA-associated TCR beta chains were more clonally expanded and had lower generation probabilities than equally common non-associated chains.

The method was the immunoSEQ multiplex PCR assay. A mixture of 60 forward primers for TCR Vbeta segments and 13 reverse primers for TCR Jbeta segments was used in the multiplex PCR. A multiplex PCR assay on genomic DNA amplified the CDR3 region of rearranged TCR beta genes. Amplified TCR beta libraries were sequenced as 87-base-pair reads on the Illumina HiSeq System. Per the authors' processing: A later analysis counted approximately 84 million unique TCR beta chains across the 666 repertoires, and around 9.9 million of these chains were shared by at least two donors. To remove PCR and sequencing errors, raw reads were error-corrected and collapsed into unique sequences using a nearest-neighbor algorithm that merged closely related sequences. To assign V, D and J gene segments, CDR3 sequences were aligned to IMGT reference sequences. For a sequence to be retained, at least a six-nucleotide match to both a V gene segment and a J gene segment was required. Rearrangements were classified as productive when the CDR3 lacked stop codons and remained in frame with V and J, and all other rearrangements were classified as non-productive. CDR3 was defined by IMGT convention, running from the second conserved V-encoded cysteine to the conserved J-encoded phenylalanine. The earlier analysis of fewer than 750 of the donors excluded sequences that lacked an unambiguous match to a single V gene segment. In an earlier analysis of almost 600 of the donors, a V segment was called functional when productive rearrangements were above 56.7%, and segregating when the standard deviation between donors exceeded 5%. To diagnose cytomegalovirus status from the catalog of TCR beta chain sequences, a statistical classification framework was built. A later analysis assigned V and J genes by comparing TCR nucleotide sequences with IMGT/GENE-DB human TR gene sequences. In a later analysis, CDR3 sequences and most-parsimonious VDJ recombination scenarios were assigned using the TCRdist pipeline. A later analysis defined each TCR beta chain by its CDR3 amino acid sequence plus V-gene family, and excluded reads lacking a unique V-gene family. To address suspected cross-contamination and a sequencing artifact, a later analysis removed under 600 highly shared, low-generation-probability nucleotide sequences. For each public chain, a later analysis derived a clonal expansion index from normalized ranks of inferred template counts within each repertoire. In a later analysis, generation probabilities were computed using a VDJ recombination model fitted to out-of-frame rearrangements, and the results were checked against IGoR. Hypergeometric tests were used in a later analysis to score TCR-TCR, TCR-HLA and TCR-CMV co-occurrence, with a repertoire-size bias correction applied to the TCR pairs. To estimate false discovery rates, a later analysis permuted the HLA or CMV assignments 20 times. In a later analysis, co-occurring TCRs were grouped with DBSCAN, and TCRdist sequence similarity was added when clustering was performed within HLA-allele-positive subsets. For co-occurrence clustering, repertoires with fewer than 30,000 or more than 120,000 public chains were excluded, along with a handful of repertoires with anomalous nucleotide sharing. TCRdb retrieved this table from immuneACCESS and kept in-frame rearrangements only. Not all clones are present; in checked studies, unresolved V genes account for under half, and no reason is known for the remainder. The DNA was the basis for D and trimming; V, J and clone size are from that table. The sample table contains 150,000 to 200,000 clones; only one count was recorded for about 75% of them. The top ten constitute about 1% of the sample.

The cohort comprised around 690 healthy bone marrow donors. All cohort members were sampled while nominally healthy, although unrecorded immune exposures were likely present. The donor was CMV seropositive and belonged to the group of around 300 seropositive cohort members. Every donor gave a peripheral blood sample, and the peripheral blood mononuclear cells from that sample were used for TCR beta sequencing. Genomic DNA was extracted from the blood cell samples with the Qiagen DNeasy Blood Extraction Kit. The sequenced material came from PBMCs. The chain links TRBV7-3 with TRBJ1-1, with no D gene named confidently. The sequence came from a woman in her forties or fifties in good health and CMV-seropositive. The sequenced DNA: TGTGCCAGCAGCTTGTGGAGGATCTCGGACACTGAAGCTTTCTTT. Translated, it gives CASSLWRISDTEAFF.